The entry below gives a single TCR beta chain sequence along with its context. This table comes from immunoSEQ multiplex PCR, and its TCRdb copy is limited to in-frame clones, with some not included. Among tens of thousands of clones listed, about 86% were seen once. With baseline, cycle 4 day 1, and cycle 7 day 1 as timepoints, blood was sampled. The CDR3 sequence is 14 residues long. Germline CDR1 reads SGHRS; CDR2 reads YFSETQ. Deletions cut 2 bases from V and 4 bases from J, with 9 bases between. The record originates from a study of OX40 agonist ivuxolimab in advanced cancers. Study information: Dose-escalation patients suffered from hepatocellular carcinoma, melanoma, renal cell or head and neck cancer.

The chain uses TRBV5-1 and TRBJ2-2, with a weak D call TRBD1 (5 bases). This TCR was recovered from an adult with an advanced solid tumor such as melanoma, head and neck, liver or kidney cancer. The sample consisted of CD4+ or CD8+ T cells sorted from blood, taken in a trial of the OX40 agonist ivuxolimab. The CDR3 reads CASSFRVGTGELFF. In nucleotides, the CDR3 is TGCGCCAGCAGCTTCAGGGTAGGCACCGGGGAGCTGTTTTTT. Variable domain in full (rest from reference TRBV5-1 and TRBJ2-2): KAGVTQTPRYLIKTRGQQVTLSCSPISGHRSVSWYQQTPGQGLQFLFEYFSETQRNKGNFPGRFSGRQFSNSRSEMNVSTLELGDSALYLCASSFRVGTGELFFGEGSRLTVL.